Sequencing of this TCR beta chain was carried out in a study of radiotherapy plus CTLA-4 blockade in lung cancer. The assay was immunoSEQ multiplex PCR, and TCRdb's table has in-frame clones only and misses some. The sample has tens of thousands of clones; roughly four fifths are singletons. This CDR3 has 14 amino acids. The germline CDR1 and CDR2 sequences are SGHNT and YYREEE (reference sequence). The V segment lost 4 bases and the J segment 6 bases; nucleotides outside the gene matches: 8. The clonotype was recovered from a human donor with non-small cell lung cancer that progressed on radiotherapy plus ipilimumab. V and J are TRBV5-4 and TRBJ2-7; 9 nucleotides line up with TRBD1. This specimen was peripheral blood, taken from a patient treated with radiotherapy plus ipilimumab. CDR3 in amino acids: CASSPQGASPEQYF. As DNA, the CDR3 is TGTGCCAGCAGCCCACAGGGGGCGTCACCCGAGCAGTACTTC.